Below, 31 T cell receptor beta chains from the same sample are listed, as sequenced in a study of blood T cell repertoires in COVID-19. TCRdb's table, derived via immunoSEQ multiplex PCR, lists solely in-frame clones and lacks some. This sample carries tens of thousands of clones, 65% to 80% of them seen once, and the ten largest clones take roughly 45%. Sequencing was carried out using peripheral blood. The receptors here all came from a man between 65 and 85 years old with active or convalescent COVID-19.

The chain carries TRBV3-1 (or the pseudogene TRBV3-2) and TRBJ2-7; 7 nucleotides match TRBD1. Trimming took 4 bases from V and 6 from J; bases not matched to a gene: 3. The CDR3 loop spans 12 amino acids. CDR1 LGHDT and CDR2 YNNKEL come from the germline V gene (reference sequence). CDR3 nucleotides: TGTGCCAGCAGCCTACAGGGGCTCGAGCAGTACTTC. This codes for CASSLQGLEQYF.

This clone has more than one count but fewer than ten. The CDR3 nucleotides are TGTGCCAGCAGCGCGTATCGAAATTCACCCCTCCACTTT. Amino acids: CASSAYRNSPLHF. The V call is TRBV7-3, the J call TRBJ1-6; D is unresolved. The CDR3 length is 13 residues. Germline-derived CDR1 and CDR2 are SGHTA and FQGTGA. Trimming shortened V by 5 bases and J by 7 bases, and 9 bases separated the two germline ends.

The chain is built from TRBV29-1 and TRBJ1-5; 7 bases agree with TRBD1. In germline, CDR1 is SQVTM, CDR2 ANQGSEA. V shed 6 bases and J 5 bases; nucleotides not matched to a gene: 7. This CDR3 contains 13 residues. CDR3 in amino acids: CSVAGGMDQPQHF. The CDR3 coding sequence is TGCAGCGTCGCAGGGGGGATGGATCAGCCCCAGCATTTT.

This clone appeared a single time. This chain connects TRBV6-2 or TRBV6-3 to TRBJ1-5; no firm D call. V dropped 0 bases and J dropped 3 bases, with 9 bases sitting between them. The CDR3 sequence is 15 residues long. The V gene's germline CDR1 is MNHEY and CDR2 SVGEGT. CDR3 nucleotide sequence: TGTGCCAGCAGTTACTCAGGCGGGGTCAATCAGCCCCAGCATTTT. This sequence encodes CASSYSGGVNQPQHF.

This chain connects TRBV20-1 to TRBJ1-2; the match to TRBD1 covers 9 bases. The CDR3 has 11 amino acids. CDR1 is DFQATT, CDR2 SNEGSKA, per germline (reference sequence). V lost 6 bases, J lost 6 bases, and 2 bases stayed unmatched. The CDR3 reads CSAGTGNGYTF. The CDR3 DNA is TGCAGTGCCGGGACAGGGAATGGCTACACCTTC.

The rearrangement uses TRBV7-2 and TRBJ2-2; D not certain. V was cut by 3 bases and J by 5 bases, with 13 bases left in between. CDR3 length: 15 residues. The germline CDR1 and CDR2 sequences are SGHTA and FQGNSA. As DNA, the CDR3 is TGTGCCAGCAGCTTTCGGTCCGTCCGAACCGGGGAGCTGTTTTTT. Translation gives CASSFRSVRTGELFF.

The chain couples TRBV19 to TRBJ2-7; 11 nucleotides line up with TRBD1. Trimming removed 6 bases from V and 4 bases from J; junction bases left unmatched: 17. Germline-derived CDR1 and CDR2 are LNHDA and SQIVND (reference sequence). The length of the CDR3 is 18 residues. The CDR3, as DNA: TGTGCCAGTAGCAAATCTTTTACCGGGACAGGGGGTTTTTACGAGCAGTACTTC. Protein product: CASSKSFTGTGGFYEQYF.

The V gene is TRBV9, the J gene TRBJ2-5, with D perhaps matching TRBD2 (6 bases). Germline V gene sequence: CDR1 SGDLS, CDR2 YYNGEE. The CDR3 has 12 amino acids. V dropped 2 bases and J dropped 7 bases, with 9 bases sitting between them. The DNA of the CDR3 is TGTGCCAGCAGCGTTGAAGCGGGGACCCAGTACTTC. It encodes CASSVEAGTQYF.

Comments on this clone: Other DNA sequences from this sample encode an identical CDR3 as well. V and J are TRBV18 and TRBJ2-7, with D tentatively TRBD1 (6 bases). Trimming took 3 bases from V and 0 from J, leaving 6 bases between them. Germline assignment: CDR1 KGHSH and CDR2 LQKENI. The CDR3 is 13 residues long. The CDR3 sequence is CASSPDSSYEQYF. The DNA of the CDR3 is TGTGCCAGCTCACCGGACAGCTCCTACGAGCAGTACTTC.

The CDR3 is CASSPFGGSGANVLTF. CDR3 nucleotide sequence: TGTGCCAGCTCACCATTCGGGGGCTCTGGGGCCAACGTCCTGACTTTC. J is TRBJ2-6 and V is TRBV18, with D possibly TRBD2 on 6 matching bases. CDR3 length: 16 residues. V was pared by 2 bases and J by 0 bases, with 8 bases between. CDR1 KGHSH and CDR2 LQKENI come from the germline V gene.

This clone came up a few times. The J gene is TRBJ2-7, the V gene TRBV28, with TRBD2 identical over 7 bases. There are 16 residues in the CDR3. Germline trimming cut 2 bases from V and 3 bases from J; bases unmatched to any gene: 10. From germline, CDR1 is MDHEN and CDR2 SYDVKM. CDR3 loop: CASSLGGRARYYEQYF. CDR3 DNA sequence: TGTGCCAGCAGTTTAGGGGGGAGGGCCAGGTACTACGAGCAGTACTTC.

With regard to this clone: The sample holds other DNA sequences that translate to the same CDR3. The rearrangement uses TRBV10-3 and TRBJ1-1, with TRBD1 identical over 10 bases. Germline-derived CDR1 and CDR2 are ENHRY and SYGVKD. V lost 6 bases to trimming and J lost 3 bases; unmatched junction nucleotides: 4. The CDR3 spans 14 residues. The CDR3 nucleotides read TGTGCCATCAGGGGGGGACAGGGGTACACTGAAGCTTTCTTT. The encoded protein is CAIRGGQGYTEAFF.

The rearrangement links TRBV10-3 to TRBJ2-1; D unclear. Germline V gene sequence: CDR1 ENHRY, CDR2 SYGVKD. CDR3 length equals 14 residues. V shed 6 bases and J shed 7 bases, with 16 bases lying between them. The CDR3 region is CAISPGPLENEQFF. CDR3 DNA: TGTGCCATCAGCCCAGGCCCGTTAGAGAATGAGCAGTTCTTC.

The chain has TRBV7-9 and TRBJ2-5, with a possible D match to TRBD1 (6 bases). V was shortened by 5 bases and J by 0 bases, with 10 bases between the two germline ends. The length of the CDR3 is 14 residues. Germline V gene sequence: CDR1 SEHNR, CDR2 FQNEAQ (reference sequence). The CDR3 region has the DNA TGTGCCAGCAGCAGGGGGAGTTACCAAGAGACCCAGTACTTC. Translating it yields CASSRGSYQETQYF.

The chain uses TRBV27 and TRBJ2-7; D might be TRBD2 (6 bases). The length of the CDR3 is 13 residues. The germline V gene has CDR1 MNHEY and CDR2 SMNVEV (reference sequence). Trimming removed 5 bases at V and 4 bases at J, with 12 bases between. In DNA, the CDR3 is TGTGCCAGCAGTATGACTAGTAGTTACGAGCAGTACTTC. Translated: CASSMTSSYEQYF.

The CDR3 DNA follows: TGTGCCAGCAGCACGGGACTAGCGGGGGCTGTTATCTACGAGCAGTACTTC. The encoded protein is CASSTGLAGAVIYEQYF. The gene calls are TRBV21-1 and TRBJ2-7; TRBD2, the table's D call, was not compared with the DNA. TRBV21-1 is a recognized pseudogene. The CDR3 extends over 17 amino acids.

The V gene is TRBV15, the J gene TRBJ1-4; D is unresolved. CDR1 is LNHNV and CDR2 is YYDKDF in the germline V gene (reference sequence). The CDR3 extends over 15 amino acids. With 1 base removed from V and 7 bases from J, the gap between germline ends came to 13 bases. The CDR3 sequence is CATSRGRPGAEKLFF. Written as DNA, the CDR3 is TGTGCCACCAGCAGAGGACGACCGGGAGCTGAAAAACTGTTTTTT.

The CDR3 DNA sequence: TGTGCCAGCAGTTTACAACAGAACTATGGCTACACCTTC. Encoded protein: CASSLQQNYGYTF. This chain joins TRBV12-3 or TRBV12-4 and TRBJ1-2; D remains unclear. This CDR3 spans 13 amino acids. V was pared by 2 bases and J by 2 bases, with 6 bases between.

This chain joins TRBV5-5 and TRBJ2-2, with TRBD1 matching 7 bases. Germline V gene data show CDR1 as SGHKS and CDR2 as YYEKEE (reference sequence). V was clipped by 3 bases and J by 2 bases; unmatched bases: 4. The CDR3 runs 15 residues. CDR3: CASSWGQINTGELFF. The CDR3 DNA sequence: TGTGCCAGCAGCTGGGGACAGATAAACACCGGGGAGCTGTTTTTT.

The rearrangement joins TRBV30 to TRBJ1-5; a weak D match, TRBD1 (5 bases). The V end was cut by 4 bases, the J end by 4 bases, with 11 bases between. From germline, CDR1 is GTSNPN and CDR2 SVGIG (reference sequence). The CDR3 spans 13 residues. CDR3 region: CAWNGGINQPQHF. The CDR3 nucleotides are TGTGCCTGGAACGGGGGGATTAATCAGCCCCAGCATTTT.

The V and J genes are TRBV5-1 and TRBJ2-2, with TRBD1 matching 7 bases. The CDR3 is 15 amino acids. Germline V CDR1 and CDR2: SGHRS, YFSETQ. The J segment lost 3 bases and the V segment lost 4 bases, leaving 6 bases of the junction unmatched. The CDR3 coding sequence is TGCGCCAGCAGCACGGCAACAGGGGACACCGGGGAGCTGTTTTTT. It is translated as CASSTATGDTGELFF. Full variable domain (missing parts from reference TRBV5-1 and TRBJ2-2): KAGVTQTPRYLIKTRGQQVTLSCSPISGHRSVSWYQQTPGQGLQFLFEYFSETQRNKGNFPGRFSGRQFSNSRSEMNVSTLELGDSALYLCASSTATGDTGELFFGEGSRLTVL.

The gene calls are TRBV6-5 and TRBJ1-1; perhaps TRBD1 as D (6 bases). Germline V CDR1 and CDR2: MNHEY, SVGAGI. The CDR3 runs to 16 residues. The V end was cut by 2 bases, the J end by 0 bases, with 13 bases between. The CDR3 protein is CASSYGGLRVNTEAFF. DNA for the CDR3: TGTGCCAGCAGTTACGGGGGCCTTCGGGTGAACACTGAAGCTTTCTTT.

The J gene is TRBJ2-2, the V gene TRBV5-6; 7 bases match TRBD1. V shed 2 bases, J shed 4 bases, and the junction held 5 bases outside the gene matches. The CDR3 runs 15 residues. CDR1 and CDR2 from the germline V gene are SGHDT and YYEEEE. The CDR3 sequence is CASSLVRGPTGELFF. CDR3 DNA sequence: TGTGCCAGCAGCTTAGTTAGGGGGCCCACCGGGGAGCTGTTTTTT.

This rearrangement joins TRBV6-5 to TRBJ2-3; 7 bases agree with TRBD1. The CDR3 extends over 15 amino acids. V shed 6 bases and J 0 bases; nucleotides not matched to a gene: 6. The germline CDR1 and CDR2 sequences are MNHEY and SVGAGI. CDR3 loop: CASRRQGPSTDTQYF. CDR3 coding DNA: TGTGCCAGCAGAAGACAGGGACCTAGCACAGATACGCAGTATTTT.

This clone occurred a few times. The genes are TRBV27 and TRBJ1-2, with 11 bases lining up with TRBD1. The CDR3 consists of 15 residues. The germline gives CDR1 MNHEY, CDR2 SMNVEV (reference sequence). J gave up 4 bases and V 4 bases, and 5 bases lay outside the gene matches. Here the CDR3 reads CASSWGQGGAYGYTF. DNA of the CDR3: TGTGCCAGCAGTTGGGGACAGGGGGGTGCCTATGGCTACACCTTC.

The chain links TRBV7-3 to TRBJ2-1; tentative D call: TRBD1 (6 bases). This CDR3 is built from 15 residues. Germline V gene lookup returns CDR1 SGHTA and CDR2 FQGTGA. V was clipped by 3 bases and J by 6 bases, with 15 bases between them. Written as DNA, the CDR3 is TGTGCCAGCAGCTTCTCGAGACAGGCAGGCAATGAGCAGTTCTTC. Its translation: CASSFSRQAGNEQFF.

This chain uses TRBV7-2 with TRBJ2-7, with TRBD1 matching 9 bases. Per the germline V gene, CDR1 is SGHTA and CDR2 is FQGNSA. V dropped 2 bases and J dropped 4; count of bases not matched to a gene: 3. The CDR3 has 14 residues. The CDR3 DNA is TGTGCCAGCAGCTTAATGACAGGGGGATACGAGCAGTACTTC. Its translation is CASSLMTGGYEQYF.

This chain connects TRBV5-1 to TRBJ1-2; D perhaps matches TRBD1 (5 bases). There are 12 residues in the CDR3. Germline CDR1 and CDR2: SGHRS and YFSETQ. V was clipped by 4 bases and J by 6 bases, with 10 bases between them. CDR3 residues: CASSITQDGYTF. The CDR3 bases are TGCGCCAGCAGCATCACACAGGATGGCTACACCTTC.

The chain employs TRBV11-2 and TRBJ2-3; TRBD1 agrees at 9 bases. The CDR3 sequence is 18 residues long. The J segment lost 3 bases and the V segment lost 2 bases, leaving 12 bases of the junction unmatched. CDR1 is SGHAT and CDR2 is FQNNGV in the germline V gene. Here the CDR3 DNA reads TGTGCCAGCAGCTTATTACAGGGGGCCCTCTCCTCAACAGATACGCAGTATTTT. This codes for CASSLLQGALSSTDTQYF.

The chain combines TRBV4-3 with TRBJ1-3; 10 nucleotides match TRBD1. CDR1 and CDR2 from the germline V gene are LGHNA and YSLEER. V shed 1 base and J 1 base; nucleotides not matched to a gene: 4. This CDR3 contains 17 residues. The CDR3 reads CASSQGRTGGSGNTIYF. The DNA for the CDR3 is TGCGCCAGCAGCCAAGGGAGGACAGGGGGTTCTGGAAACACCATATATTTT.

The J gene is TRBJ1-5, the V gene TRBV30, with TRBD1 identical over 9 bases. Germline loops: CDR1 GTSNPN, CDR2 SVGIG (reference sequence). This CDR3 spans 16 amino acids. V lost 0 bases to trimming and J lost 7 bases; unmatched junction nucleotides: 10. The CDR3 DNA sequence: TGTGCCTGGAGTGTGTTGGGGGGACAGGGTAGGCAGCCCCAGCATTTT. Translation gives CAWSVLGGQGRQPQHF.